Below, 28 T cell receptor beta chains from the same sample are listed, as sequenced in a study of response to subunit inactivated influenza vaccine. Each CDR3 protein gets one entry after TCRdb re-called the RT-PCR reads with MiXCR. The sample holds about 500,000 distinct CDR3 sequences, 16% seen once. The sequences come from CD4+ T cells sorted from PBMCs, collected roughly 24 months after vaccination. The origin of the receptors is a man aged 50 to 69 who received an inactivated influenza vaccine.

V and J are TRBV7-2 and TRBJ2-3; D perhaps matches TRBD1 (5 bases). This CDR3 comprises 16 residues. Germline V CDR1 and CDR2: SGHTA, FQGNSA. Trimming removed 1 base at V and 0 bases at J, with 11 bases between. The CDR3 bases are TGTGCCAGCAGCTTAGGACAGCGAATTAGCACAGATACGCAGTATTTT. This sequence encodes CASSLGQRISTDTQYF.

The V call is TRBV11-1, the J call TRBJ2-3; D may match TRBD1 or TRBD2 (5 bases each). Germline assignment: CDR1 SGHAT and CDR2 FQDESV (reference sequence). V lost 5 bases and J 4 bases, leaving 19 bases between the germline ends. This CDR3 is 16 amino acids long. The CDR3 DNA reads TGTGCCAGCAGCCCCGCCGGGACGGGGAGTTCAGATACGCAGTATTTT. Its translation: CASSPAGTGSSDTQYF.

This clonotype was counted only a few times. The rearrangement uses TRBV24-1 and TRBJ2-1, with 12 nucleotides matching TRBD2. The length of the CDR3 is 15 residues. After removal of 3 bases from V and 9 bases from J, the junction contained 5 bases not matched to a gene. The V gene's germline CDR1 is KGHDR and CDR2 SFDVKD. The CDR3 region is CATSDRLAGVGEQFF. CDR3 DNA sequence: TGTGCCACCAGTGATCGACTAGCGGGAGTGGGTGAGCAGTTCTTC.

The chain uses TRBV6-2 or TRBV6-3 and TRBJ2-2; possible D gene TRBD2, 6 bases. Germline V CDR1 and CDR2: MNHEY, SVGEGT. The CDR3 has 14 residues. Trimming shortened V by 0 bases and J by 8 bases, and 10 bases separated the two germline ends. The CDR3: CASSYSAGLGELFF. For the CDR3, the DNA is TGTGCCAGCAGTTACTCGGCGGGGCTTGGGGAGCTGTTTTTT.

The sample holds a few counts of this clonotype. This chain joins TRBV3-1 and TRBJ1-1; maybe TRBD1 (5 bases). The CDR3 extends over 15 amino acids. Trimming left V 4 bases short and J 4 bases short, with 16 bases between. Germline V gives CDR1 LGHDT, CDR2 YNNKEL (reference sequence). CDR3 in amino acids: CASSPRPYTGTEAFF. The CDR3 DNA reads TGTGCCAGCAGCCCTCGGCCCTATACAGGCACTGAAGCTTTCTTT.

The V call is TRBV6-2 or TRBV6-3, the J call TRBJ2-1; D perhaps matches TRBD1 (6 bases). Trimming shortened V by 6 bases and J by 6 bases, and 18 bases separated the two germline ends. This CDR3 has 15 amino acids. Germline V lookup: CDR1 MNHEY, CDR2 SVGEGT. In nucleotides, the CDR3 is TGTGCCAGCAGCTCATACAGGGTTCTTGGCAATGAGCAGTTCTTC. It is translated as CASSSYRVLGNEQFF.

This chain connects TRBV4-2 to TRBJ2-2; D is uncertain. Germline V gene data show CDR1 as LGHNA and CDR2 as YNFKEQ. V lost 0 bases to trimming and J lost 7 bases, with 3 bases between them. The CDR3 is 12 residues long. The CDR3, as DNA: TGTGCCAGCAGCCAAGAGAACGGGGAGCTGTTTTTT. Translation gives CASSQENGELFF.

This clonotype has only a few counts. This sequence joins TRBV11-2 and TRBJ1-3; D remains unclear. This CDR3 region has 13 residues. Germline V gene lookup returns CDR1 SGHAT and CDR2 FQNNGV. Trimming took off 3 bases at V and 1 base at J, with 4 bases between the two ends. Written as DNA, the CDR3 is TGTGCCAGCAGCTTGTGGTCTGGAAACACCATATATTTT. It specifies CASSLWSGNTIYF.

CDR3 residues: CASRLGMPGQETQYF. In DNA form, the CDR3 reads TGTGCCAGCAGATTGGGCATGCCGGGACAAGAGACCCAGTACTTC. The rearrangement uses TRBV12-3 or TRBV12-4 and TRBJ2-5, with D possibly TRBD2 on 5 matching bases. The CDR3 is made up of 15 amino acids. V was shortened by 6 bases and J by 2 bases, with 16 bases between the two germline ends.

The rearrangement joins TRBV6-1 to TRBJ2-7; a possible D gene is TRBD1 (5 bases). This CDR3 spans 14 amino acids. Germline V gene lookup returns CDR1 MNHNS and CDR2 SASEGT. V was trimmed by 5 bases and J by 1 base, leaving 12 bases between them. The CDR3 nucleotides read TGTGCCAGCAGTAATCCGACAGTTTCCTACGAGCAGTACTTC. Translating it yields CASSNPTVSYEQYF.

The chain couples TRBV7-2 to TRBJ2-1, with TRBD1 matching over 9 bases. With V trimmed by 5 bases and J by 3 bases, 5 bases remained unmatched. The germline CDR1 and CDR2 sequences are SGHTA and FQGNSA. This CDR3 region has 15 residues. The CDR3 region is CASSRTGVNYNEQFF. Here the CDR3 DNA reads TGTGCCAGCAGCCGGACAGGGGTTAACTACAATGAGCAGTTCTTC.

This clonotype was seen more than once but under ten times. The J gene is TRBJ2-1, the V gene TRBV20-1; 13 nucleotides line up with TRBD2. Germline assignment: CDR1 DFQATT and CDR2 SNEGSKA (reference sequence). The CDR3 loop spans 16 amino acids. Trimming took 4 bases from V and 0 from J; bases not matched to a gene: 3. CDR3 region: CSATRTSGSSYNEQFF. The CDR3 nucleotides are TGCAGTGCTACGAGGACTAGCGGGAGCTCCTACAATGAGCAGTTCTTC.

The chain employs TRBV20-1 and TRBJ2-1, with a weak D call TRBD2 (6 bases). This CDR3 comprises 17 residues. The V and J ends lost 3 bases and 1 base respectively, with 19 bases between them. Germline loops: CDR1 DFQATT, CDR2 SNEGSKA (reference sequence). The CDR3 DNA reads as TGCAGTGCTAGGACTTTGGGGGGAAGTTCGTCCTACAATGAGCAGTTCTTC. Its translation is CSARTLGGSSSYNEQFF.

This clonotype was recorded a few times. This chain joins TRBV7-9 and TRBJ1-2; D not certain. Trimming stripped 8 bases from V and 2 bases from J, with 12 bases between. The length of the CDR3 is 13 residues. Germline V gives CDR1 SEHNR, CDR2 FQNEAQ (reference sequence). CDR3 protein: CASQTDPNYGYTF. The CDR3, as DNA: TGTGCCAGCCAAACCGATCCGAACTATGGCTACACCTTC.

This clonotype has more than one count but fewer than ten. Relative to the germline gene, one junction end is altered; a read error may explain this. This chain uses TRBV28 with TRBJ2-7; 12 bases are shared with TRBD1. The V gene's germline CDR1 is MDHEN and CDR2 SYDVKM. The CDR3 is made up of 14 amino acids. The CDR3 DNA reads as TGTGCCAGCAGCCCCCCGGGACAGGGGGCTCCGGTGGACTTC. Protein: CASSPPGQGAPVDF.

This clonotype was counted between two and nine times. The chain employs TRBV7-2 and TRBJ1-1, with no clear D. Germline loops: CDR1 SGHTA, CDR2 FQGNSA. The CDR3 has 12 amino acids. With 5 bases removed from V and 10 bases from J, the gap between germline ends came to 14 bases. The CDR3 reads CASSRDSAAAFF. Here the CDR3 DNA reads TGTGCCAGCAGCCGAGACTCCGCGGCAGCTTTCTTT.

The V gene is TRBV10-3, the J gene TRBJ1-2, with 11 nucleotides matching TRBD1. Looked up from germline, CDR1 is ENHRY and CDR2 is SYGVKD. This CDR3 spans 14 amino acids. Trimming took 6 bases from V and 1 from J; bases not matched to a gene: 1. CDR3 sequence (DNA): TGTGCCATCAGAGGGACAGGGGGTAACTATGGCTACACCTTC. The encoded protein is CAIRGTGGNYGYTF.

The chain combines TRBV29-1 with TRBJ2-7; 7 nucleotides line up with TRBD1. The CDR3 is made up of 13 amino acids. The V segment lost 6 bases and the J segment 2 bases; nucleotides outside the gene matches: 7. Germline V CDR1 and CDR2: SQVTM, ANQGSEA. CDR3 bases: TGCAGCGTCCATACGACAGGGACCTACGAGCAGTACTTC. Translation gives CSVHTTGTYEQYF.

This clonotype was observed at least ten times. The J gene is TRBJ2-1, the V gene TRBV20-1, with TRBD2 identical over 10 bases. The CDR3 extends over 14 amino acids. Unmatched junction bases numbered 5, after V lost 5 bases and J lost 4 bases. CDR1 is DFQATT and CDR2 is SNEGSKA in the germline V gene (reference sequence). This CDR3 reads CSARTSGKYNEQFF. The CDR3 region has the DNA TGCAGTGCTCGAACTAGCGGGAAATACAATGAGCAGTTCTTC.

The rearrangement joins TRBV3-1 to TRBJ2-7; possible D gene TRBD1, 5 bases. Germline V gene sequence: CDR1 LGHDT, CDR2 YNNKEL (reference sequence). The CDR3 loop spans 16 amino acids. With 4 bases removed from V and 2 bases from J, the gap between germline ends came to 18 bases. CDR3 residues: CASSLAGRAHPYEQYF. CDR3 sequence (DNA): TGTGCCAGCAGCCTCGCAGGCAGGGCTCATCCCTACGAGCAGTACTTC.

The V call is TRBV5-6, the J call TRBJ2-7, with 10 bases aligning to TRBD1. V was pared by 4 bases and J by 0 bases, with 7 bases of the junction left unmatched. The CDR3 has 16 residues. Looked up from germline, CDR1 is SGHDT and CDR2 is YYEEEE. The CDR3 reads CASSRGTGVISYEQYF. CDR3 sequence (DNA): TGTGCCAGCAGCCGTGGGACAGGGGTTATCTCCTACGAGCAGTACTTC.

This sequence joins TRBV10-3 and TRBJ2-3, with TRBD2 identical over 7 bases. The CDR3 extends over 14 amino acids. Trimming at V came to 4 bases and at J to 3 bases, leaving 4 bases not matched to a gene. Germline values: CDR1 ENHRY, CDR2 SYGVKD. The CDR3 is CAISVSGATDTQYF. In DNA form, the CDR3 reads TGTGCCATCAGTGTGAGCGGGGCGACAGATACGCAGTATTTT.

Ten or more counts support this clonotype. Relative to the germline gene, one junction end is altered; a read error may explain this. The rearrangement uses TRBV12-3 or TRBV12-4 and TRBJ2-1, with unresolved D. CDR3 length: 11 amino acids. The CDR3 here is CASSFYSEQFF. The CDR3 DNA reads TGTGCCAGCAGTTTTTACAGTGAGCAGTTCTTC.

This chain links TRBV29-1 with TRBJ1-1; tentatively, D is TRBD1 (5 bases). The V gene lost 0 bases and the J gene lost 5 bases, with 13 bases spanning the gap. The V gene's germline CDR1 is SQVTM and CDR2 ANQGSEA. This CDR3 has 14 amino acids. This CDR3 reads CSVEDTGRGTEAFF. CDR3 DNA: TGCAGCGTTGAAGATACGGGGCGGGGGACTGAAGCTTTCTTT.

This clonotype came up a few times. V usage is TRBV9 and J usage is TRBJ2-3, with TRBD1 identical over 8 bases. After removal of 3 bases from V and 4 bases from J, the junction contained 7 bases not matched to a gene. CDR3 size: 15 residues. CDR1 SGDLS and CDR2 YYNGEE come from the germline V gene. The CDR3 sequence: CASSEKQGVADTQYF. In DNA form, the CDR3 reads TGTGCCAGCAGCGAAAAACAGGGGGTCGCAGATACGCAGTATTTT.

CDR3: CASSSVAENTGELFF. CDR3 nucleotide sequence: TGTGCCAGCAGCTCCGTGGCAGAGAACACCGGGGAGCTGTTTTTT. The V gene is TRBV7-2, the J gene TRBJ2-2; D not certain. Germline assignment: CDR1 SGHTA and CDR2 FQGNSA. V shed 4 bases and J shed 1 base, with 10 bases lying between them. The CDR3 has 15 amino acids.

Ten or more counts support this clonotype. The genes are TRBV12-3 or TRBV12-4 and TRBJ2-1; D unclear. V dropped 5 bases and J dropped 8 bases, with 10 bases sitting between them. The CDR3 is 12 residues long. The CDR3 bases are TGTGCCAGCAGTGGGTTTGGGCATGAGCAGTTCTTC. This gives the protein CASSGFGHEQFF.

The rearrangement links TRBV2 to TRBJ2-1, with 9 bases identical to TRBD1. J was trimmed by 1 base and V by 6 bases; bases with no gene match: 4. The CDR3 totals 15 residues. Germline loops: CDR1 SNHLY, CDR2 FYNNEI. The CDR3 is CASRDRGVSYNEQFF. The DNA of the CDR3 is TGTGCCAGCAGGGACAGGGGTGTTTCCTACAATGAGCAGTTCTTC.